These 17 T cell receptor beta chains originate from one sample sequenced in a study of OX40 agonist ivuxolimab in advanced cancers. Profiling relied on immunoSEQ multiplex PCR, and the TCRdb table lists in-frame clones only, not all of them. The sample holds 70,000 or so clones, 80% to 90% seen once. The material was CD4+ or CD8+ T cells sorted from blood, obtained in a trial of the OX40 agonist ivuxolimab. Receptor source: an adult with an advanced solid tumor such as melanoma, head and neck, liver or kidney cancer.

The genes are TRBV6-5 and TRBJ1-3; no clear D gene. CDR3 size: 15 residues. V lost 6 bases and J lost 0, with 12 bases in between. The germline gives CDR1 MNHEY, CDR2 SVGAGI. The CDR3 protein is CASRSQEISGNTIYF. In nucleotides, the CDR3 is TGTGCCAGCAGATCCCAGGAGATCTCTGGAAACACCATATATTTT.

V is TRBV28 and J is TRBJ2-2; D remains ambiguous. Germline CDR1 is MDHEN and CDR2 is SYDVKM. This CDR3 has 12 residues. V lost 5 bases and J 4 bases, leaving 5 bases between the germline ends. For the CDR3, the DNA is TGTGCCAGCAGTCTACTCACCGGGGAGCTGTTTTTT. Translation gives CASSLLTGELFF.

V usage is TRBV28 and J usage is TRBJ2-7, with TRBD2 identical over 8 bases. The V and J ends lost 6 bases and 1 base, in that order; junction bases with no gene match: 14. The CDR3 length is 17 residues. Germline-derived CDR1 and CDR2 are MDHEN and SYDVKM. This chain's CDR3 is CASSPEVSASGSYEQYF. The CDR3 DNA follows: TGTGCCAGCAGCCCAGAGGTCTCGGCTAGCGGGTCCTACGAGCAGTACTTC.

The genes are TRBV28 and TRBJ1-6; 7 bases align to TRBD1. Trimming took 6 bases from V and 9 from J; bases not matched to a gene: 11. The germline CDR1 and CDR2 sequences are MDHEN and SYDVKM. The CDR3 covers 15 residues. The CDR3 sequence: CASSPRQGGVSPLHF. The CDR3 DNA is TGTGCCAGCAGCCCCCGACAGGGCGGAGTTTCACCCCTCCACTTT.

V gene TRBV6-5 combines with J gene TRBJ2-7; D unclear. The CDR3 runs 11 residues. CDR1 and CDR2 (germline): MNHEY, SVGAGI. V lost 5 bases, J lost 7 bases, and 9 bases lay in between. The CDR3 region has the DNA TGTGCCAGCAGTGAAGTCTCGGAGCAGTACTTC. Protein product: CASSEVSEQYF.

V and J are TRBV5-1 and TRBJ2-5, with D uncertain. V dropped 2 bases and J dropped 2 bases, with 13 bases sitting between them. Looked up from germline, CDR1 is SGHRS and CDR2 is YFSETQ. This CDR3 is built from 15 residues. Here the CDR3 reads CASSLEDWAQETQYF. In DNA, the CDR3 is TGCGCCAGCAGCTTAGAGGATTGGGCGCAAGAGACCCAGTACTTC.

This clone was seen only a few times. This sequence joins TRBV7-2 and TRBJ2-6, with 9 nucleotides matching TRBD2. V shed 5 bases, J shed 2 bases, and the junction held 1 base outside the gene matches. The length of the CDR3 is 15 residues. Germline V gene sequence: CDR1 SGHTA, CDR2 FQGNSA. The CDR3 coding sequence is TGTGCCAGCAGCGGCGGGGGGGCTGGGGCCAACGTCCTGACTTTC. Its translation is CASSGGGAGANVLTF.

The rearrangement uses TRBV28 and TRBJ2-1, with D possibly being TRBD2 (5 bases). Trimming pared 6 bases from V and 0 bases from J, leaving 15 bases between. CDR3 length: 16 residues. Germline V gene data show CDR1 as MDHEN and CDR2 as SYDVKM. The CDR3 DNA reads TGTGCCAGCAGCCTACTCGTAGGGAGCTCCTACAATGAGCAGTTCTTC. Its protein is CASSLLVGSSYNEQFF. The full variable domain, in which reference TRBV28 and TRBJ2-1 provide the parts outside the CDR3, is DVKVTQSSRYLVKRTGEKVFLECVQDMDHENMFWYRQDPGLGLRLIYFSYDVKMKEKGDIPEGYSVSREKKERFSLILESASTNQTSMYLCASSLLVGSSYNEQFFGPGTRLTVL.

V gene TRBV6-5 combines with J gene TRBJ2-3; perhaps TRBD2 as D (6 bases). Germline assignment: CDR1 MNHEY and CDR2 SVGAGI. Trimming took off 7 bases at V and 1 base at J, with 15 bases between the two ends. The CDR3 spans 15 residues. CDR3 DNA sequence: TGTGCCAGCACCCCCCGGCAGCGGGGCACAGATACGCAGTATTTT. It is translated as CASTPRQRGTDTQYF.

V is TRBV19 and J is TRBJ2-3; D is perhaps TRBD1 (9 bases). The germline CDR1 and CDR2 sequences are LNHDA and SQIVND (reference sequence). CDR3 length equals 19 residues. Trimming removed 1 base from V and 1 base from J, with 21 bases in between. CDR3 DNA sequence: TGTGCCAGTAGTATAGGCGGGGGGACAGGGATAACAGGCACAGATACGCAGTATTTT. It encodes CASSIGGGTGITGTDTQYF.

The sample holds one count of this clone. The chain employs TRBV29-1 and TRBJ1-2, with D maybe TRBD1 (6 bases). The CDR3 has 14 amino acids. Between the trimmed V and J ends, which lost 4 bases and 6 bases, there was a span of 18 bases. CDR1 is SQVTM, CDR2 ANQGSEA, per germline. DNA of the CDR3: TGCAGCGTTGCGCCGGGGGCGGGGAGGGATGGCTACACCTTC. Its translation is CSVAPGAGRDGYTF.

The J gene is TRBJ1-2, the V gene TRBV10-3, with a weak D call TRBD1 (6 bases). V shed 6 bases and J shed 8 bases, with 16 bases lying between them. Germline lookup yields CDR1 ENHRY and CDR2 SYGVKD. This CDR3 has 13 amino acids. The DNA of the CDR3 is TGTGCCATCAGGACAGGTGCCGAGATGGGCTACACCTTC. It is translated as CAIRTGAEMGYTF.

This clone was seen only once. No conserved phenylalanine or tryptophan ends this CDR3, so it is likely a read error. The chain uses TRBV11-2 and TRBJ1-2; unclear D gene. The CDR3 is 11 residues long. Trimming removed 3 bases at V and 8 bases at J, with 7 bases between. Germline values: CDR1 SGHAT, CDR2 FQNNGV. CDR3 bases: TGTGCCAGCAGCTTTGGTCCGGGCTACACCTCC. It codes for CASSFGPGYTS.

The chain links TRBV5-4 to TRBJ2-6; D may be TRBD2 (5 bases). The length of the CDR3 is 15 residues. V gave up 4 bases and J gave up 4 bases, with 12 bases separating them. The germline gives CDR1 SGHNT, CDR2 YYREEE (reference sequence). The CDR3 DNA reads TGTGCCAGCAGCCGTCAGGAGGCGGGGGCCAACGTCCTGACTTTC. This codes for CASSRQEAGANVLTF.

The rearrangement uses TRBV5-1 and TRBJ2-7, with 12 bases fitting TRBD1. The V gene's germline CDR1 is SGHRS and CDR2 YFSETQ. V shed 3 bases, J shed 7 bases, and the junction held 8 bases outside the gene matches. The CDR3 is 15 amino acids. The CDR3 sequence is CASSSPGQGAWEQYF. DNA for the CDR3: TGCGCCAGCAGCTCTCCGGGACAGGGGGCTTGGGAGCAGTACTTC.

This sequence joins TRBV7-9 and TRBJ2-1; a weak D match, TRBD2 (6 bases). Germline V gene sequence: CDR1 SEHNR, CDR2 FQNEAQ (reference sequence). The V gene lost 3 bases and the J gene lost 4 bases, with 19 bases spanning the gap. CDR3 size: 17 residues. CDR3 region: CASSLGLGASAYNEQFF. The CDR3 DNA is TGTGCCAGCAGCTTGGGACTTGGGGCTAGCGCTTACAATGAGCAGTTCTTC.

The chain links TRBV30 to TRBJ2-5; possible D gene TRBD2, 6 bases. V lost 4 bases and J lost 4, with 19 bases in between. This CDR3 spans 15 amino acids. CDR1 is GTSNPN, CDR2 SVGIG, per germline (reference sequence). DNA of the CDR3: TGTGCCTGGAAGGCGGGCAGGAGGGGAGGAGAGACCCAGTACTTC. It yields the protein CAWKAGRRGGETQYF.